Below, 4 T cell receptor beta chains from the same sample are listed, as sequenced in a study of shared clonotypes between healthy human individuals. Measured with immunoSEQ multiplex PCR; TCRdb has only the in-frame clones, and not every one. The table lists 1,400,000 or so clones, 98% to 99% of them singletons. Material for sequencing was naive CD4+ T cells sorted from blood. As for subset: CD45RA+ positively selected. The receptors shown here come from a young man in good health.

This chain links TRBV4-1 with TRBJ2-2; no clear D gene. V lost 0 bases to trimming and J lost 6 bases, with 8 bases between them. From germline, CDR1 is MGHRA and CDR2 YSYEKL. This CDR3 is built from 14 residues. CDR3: CASSQEWVSGELFF. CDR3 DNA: TGCGCCAGCAGCCAAGAGTGGGTCTCCGGGGAGCTGTTTTTT.

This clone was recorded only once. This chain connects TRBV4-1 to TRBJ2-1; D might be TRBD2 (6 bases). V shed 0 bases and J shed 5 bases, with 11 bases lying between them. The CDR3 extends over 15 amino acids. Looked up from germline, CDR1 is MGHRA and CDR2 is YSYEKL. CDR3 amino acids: CASSQDREVNNEQFF. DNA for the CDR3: TGCGCCAGCAGCCAAGACAGGGAGGTAAACAATGAGCAGTTCTTC.

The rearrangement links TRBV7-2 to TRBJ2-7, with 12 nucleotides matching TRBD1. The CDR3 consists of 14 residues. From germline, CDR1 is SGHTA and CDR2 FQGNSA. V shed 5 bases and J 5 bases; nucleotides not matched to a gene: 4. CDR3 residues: CASSARDRGHEQYF. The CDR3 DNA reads TGTGCCAGCAGCGCCAGGGACAGGGGGCACGAGCAGTACTTC.

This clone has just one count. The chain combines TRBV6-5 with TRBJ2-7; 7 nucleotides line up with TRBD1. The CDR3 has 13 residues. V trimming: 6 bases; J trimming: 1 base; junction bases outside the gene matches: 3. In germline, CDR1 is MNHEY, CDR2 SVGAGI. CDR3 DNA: TGTGCCAGCAGGCCGACAGGGTCCTACGAGCAGTACTTC. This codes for CASRPTGSYEQYF.